Listed below are T cell receptor beta chains from one sample, sequenced in a study of blood T cell repertoires in COVID-19. Sequencing was performed with immunoSEQ multiplex PCR; in TCRdb, only in-frame clones are kept and a portion is missing. Altogether 100,000 or so clones are present, approximately 83% being singletons, with the ten largest covering 3.8%. Sample: peripheral blood. The receptors were gathered from a man in his sixties with acute or convalescent COVID-19. Both conserved end residues are part of each CDR3. A D gene is named only where the DNA matches it firmly. The listing skips clone size in some rows; elsewhere it reads once, few, many or a size class.

.	.	TRBV27	TRBJ2-1	CASAPGTWVNNEQFF	TGTGCCAGCGCTCCCGGGACATGGGTCAACAATGAGCAGTTCTTC
.	.	TRBV30	TRBJ1-1	CAWNLIGDTEAFF	TGTGCCTGGAACCTAATAGGGGACACTGAAGCTTTCTTT
.	.	TRBV5-1	TRBJ1-2	CASSLAGGGYTF	TGCGCCAGCAGCTTGGCGGGGGGTGGCTACACCTTC
TRBD1	.	TRBV5-8	TRBJ2-7	CASRLAGQGSYEQYF	TGTGCCAGCAGACTTGCGGGACAGGGGTCCTACGAGCAGTACTTC
TRBD1	.	TRBV7-8	TRBJ1-4	CASSQDRDIEKRGEKLFF	TGTGCCAGCAGCCAGGACAGGGATATAGAGAAGCGGGGTGAAAAACTGTTTTTT
TRBD2	.	TRBV18	TRBJ2-2	CASSPPTSGDTGELFF	TGTGCCAGCTCACCGCCGACTAGCGGGGACACCGGGGAGCTGTTTTTT
.	few	TRBV7-9	TRBJ1-6	CASSLENSPLHF	TGTGCCAGCAGCTTGGAGAATTCACCCCTCCACTTT
TRBD1	.	TRBV4-2	TRBJ2-7	CASSRDRGGEQYF	TGTGCCAGCAGCCGGGACAGGGGGGGCGAGCAGTACTTC
TRBD1	few	TRBV4-3	TRBJ1-2	CASSQTGGGLDYGYTF	TGCGCCAGCAGCCAAACAGGGGGGGGTTTAGACTATGGCTACACCTTC
.	.	TRBV29-1	TRBJ1-2	CSATVAGLGGYTF	TGCAGCGCCACAGTGGCGGGGCTGGGTGGCTACACCTTC
TRBD2	.	TRBV29-1	TRBJ2-4	CSVISGLAGEIQYF	TGCAGCGTTATAAGTGGACTAGCGGGAGAGATTCAGTACTTC
TRBD1	.	TRBV6-4	TRBJ1-1	CASSLEQGGTEAFF	TGTGCCAGCAGTCTTGAACAGGGGGGGACTGAAGCTTTCTTT
.	once	TRBV27	TRBJ2-1	CASSLLFGRKDNEQFF	TGTGCCAGCAGTTTACTATTCGGGAGAAAGGACAATGAGCAGTTCTTC
TRBD1	.	TRBV4-1	TRBJ2-3	CASSQENRAGGTDTQYF	TGCGCCAGCAGCCAAGAAAATAGGGCAGGGGGAACAGATACGCAGTATTTT
.	.	TRBV23-1	TRBJ2-7	CASSQRRSYEQYF	TGCGCCAGCAGTCAGCGGAGGAGCTACGAGCAGTACTTC
.	.	TRBV7-2	TRBJ2-7	CASSLDAGSYEQYF	TGTGCCAGCAGCTTAGACGCCGGGTCCTACGAGCAGTACTTC
TRBD1	few	TRBV6-2/TRBV6-3	TRBJ1-2	CASSTPGTGGNYGYTF	TGTGCCAGCAGTACACCGGGGACAGGGGGTAACTATGGCTACACCTTC
TRBD2	.	TRBV30	TRBJ2-4	CAWSPWTSGRLKNIQYF	TGTGCCTGGAGTCCCTGGACTAGCGGGAGATTGAAAAACATTCAGTACTTC